One sample yielded the 29 T cell receptor beta chains listed below, sequenced in a study of T cells in Graves' hyperthyroidism and ophthalmopathy. Amplification of TCR beta CDR3 regions was performed using RNA transcripts as template. An initial round of RT-PCR targeting the TCR CDR3 relied on the HTBI primer set. TCRdb recomputed calls from the multiplex PCR reads with MiXCR, one row per CDR3 protein. The table records more than 500,000 distinct CDR3 sequences, 35% to 50% of them present only once. The sequenced sample was peripheral blood or thyroid tissue (not recorded which). Receptors originate from an adult woman with Graves' disease, either hyperthyroidism or ophthalmopathy (not recorded which).

As for this clonotype: Relative to the germline gene, one junction end is altered; a read error may explain this. The chain carries TRBV10-3 and TRBJ2-2, with 9 nucleotides matching TRBD2. Germline V CDR1 and CDR2: ENHRY, SYGVKD. The CDR3 runs to 16 residues. The chain's CDR3 is CAISGAGGANTGELSW. In DNA form, the CDR3 reads TGTGCCATCAGTGGCGCGGGAGGGGCGAACACCGGGGAGCTGTCTTGG.

This chain joins TRBV28 and TRBJ1-2, with 7 bases identical to TRBD1. Germline V gene sequence: CDR1 MDHEN, CDR2 SYDVKM. V lost 5 bases to trimming and J lost 4 bases; unmatched junction nucleotides: 16. There are 17 residues in the CDR3. The CDR3 DNA follows: TGTGCCAGCAGTCTACAGGGGTTGCGAAAGCGGTTCTATGGCTACACCTTC. Its translation is CASSLQGLRKRFYGYTF.

At least ten counts were recorded for this clonotype. This chain links TRBV12-3 or TRBV12-4 with TRBJ1-2; D is uncertain. The CDR3 runs to 13 residues. V was trimmed by 2 bases and J by 3 bases, leaving 7 bases between them. DNA of the CDR3: TGTGCCAGCAGTTTACCTCCGGACTATGGCTACACCTTC. Translating gives CASSLPPDYGYTF.

The chain combines TRBV20-1 with TRBJ1-1; D call uncertain. Between the trimmed V and J ends, which lost 6 bases and 0 bases, there was a span of 8 bases. The CDR3 loop spans 12 amino acids. The germline V gene has CDR1 DFQATT and CDR2 SNEGSKA (reference sequence). In nucleotides, the CDR3 is TGCAGTGCCCCCAGGATGAACACTGAAGCTTTCTTT. The encoded protein is CSAPRMNTEAFF.

This clonotype was observed at least ten times. V is TRBV7-2 and J is TRBJ1-1, with TRBD1 matching over 11 bases. Losses at the gene ends were 5 bases for V and 4 bases for J; bases not matched to a gene: 6. The CDR3 extends over 15 amino acids. Germline values: CDR1 SGHTA, CDR2 FQGNSA. The CDR3 sequence: CASSRTGGAGTEAFF. The CDR3, as DNA: TGTGCCAGCAGCCGGACAGGGGGCGCCGGCACTGAAGCTTTCTTT. The variable domain in full, completed from reference TRBV7-2 and TRBJ1-1, reads GAGVSQSPSNKVTEKGKDVELRCDPISGHTALYWYRQSLGQGLEFLIYFQGNSAPDKSGLPSDRFSAERTGGSVSTLTIQRTQQEDSAVYLCASSRTGGAGTEAFFGQGTRLTVV.

This clonotype showed up many times. The CDR3 region is CATSRKRRGEQYF. In DNA, the CDR3 is TGTGCCACCAGCAGAAAACGCCGAGGCGAGCAGTACTTC. This chain connects TRBV15 to TRBJ2-7, with D unresolved. The CDR3 has 13 amino acids. From germline, CDR1 is LNHNV and CDR2 YYDKDF (reference sequence). V lost 2 bases and J lost 6, with 11 bases in between.

DNA for the CDR3: TGTGCCAGCAGGGGCGGGGGAGGTCACACTGAAGCTTTCTTT. It codes for CASRGGGGHTEAFF. The rearrangement links TRBV11-2 to TRBJ1-1; perhaps TRBD1 as D (5 bases). The CDR3 runs 14 residues. CDR1 is SGHAT, CDR2 FQNNGV, per germline. V was clipped by 6 bases and J by 3 bases, with 14 bases between them. The full variable domain, in which reference TRBV11-2 and TRBJ1-1 provide the parts outside the CDR3, is EAGVAQSPRYKIIEKRQSVAFWCNPISGHATLYWYQQILGQGPKLLIQFQNNGVVDDSQLPKDRFSAERLKGVDSTLKIQPAKLEDSAVYLCASRGGGGHTEAFFGQGTRLTVV.

The chain couples TRBV7-8 to TRBJ1-5, with a weak D call TRBD1 (6 bases). Trimming removed 5 bases from V and 7 bases from J, with 12 bases in between. The CDR3 is 13 amino acids. The germline V gene has CDR1 SGHVS and CDR2 FQNEAQ. The CDR3 here is CASSPWGPQPQHF. CDR3 nucleotide sequence: TGTGCCAGCAGCCCGTGGGGGCCGCAGCCCCAGCATTTT.

This clonotype appeared many times. V usage is TRBV4-2 and J usage is TRBJ1-4; tentatively, D is TRBD1 (5 bases). V was shortened by 4 bases and J by 8 bases, with 11 bases between the two germline ends. This CDR3 is 13 amino acids long. The germline gives CDR1 LGHNA, CDR2 YNFKEQ. The CDR3 spells CASSPTEGEKLFF. The CDR3 DNA sequence: TGTGCCAGCAGCCCGACAGAAGGCGAAAAACTGTTTTTT.

Here the CDR3 reads CSARSETGGRHEQYF. The CDR3 nucleotides read TGCAGTGCTAGAAGTGAGACAGGGGGCAGGCACGAGCAGTACTTC. V gene TRBV20-1 combines with J gene TRBJ2-7; TRBD1 matches 10 bases. This CDR3 comprises 15 residues. Germline V gene lookup returns CDR1 DFQATT and CDR2 SNEGSKA (reference sequence). The V and J ends lost 2 bases and 5 bases, in that order; junction bases with no gene match: 9.

This clonotype was counted many times. This sequence joins TRBV20-1 and TRBJ2-7; D is perhaps TRBD1 or TRBD2 (6 bases each). Trimming took off 8 bases at V and 2 bases at J, with 16 bases between the two ends. Germline values: CDR1 DFQATT, CDR2 SNEGSKA (reference sequence). CDR3 length equals 13 residues. CDR3 protein: CSKRGTLPYEQYF. DNA for the CDR3: TGCAGTAAAAGGGGGACTCTTCCCTACGAGCAGTACTTC.

This clonotype showed up many times. The genes are TRBV11-2 and TRBJ2-7, with 10 positions matching TRBD2. Germline V gives CDR1 SGHAT, CDR2 FQNNGV. The CDR3 totals 15 residues. Unmatched junction bases numbered 6, after V lost 0 bases and J lost 7 bases. CDR3 in DNA: TGTGCCAGCAGCTTAGAACTAGCGGGGAGGGGTGAGCAGTACTTC. Residues: CASSLELAGRGEQYF.

J is TRBJ2-2 and V is TRBV13, with D tentatively TRBD1 (5 bases). CDR1 and CDR2 from the germline V gene are PRHDT and FYEKMQ (reference sequence). The CDR3 is 15 residues long. The V end lost 5 bases, the J end lost 1 base, and 11 bases lay between the germline ends. The CDR3 coding sequence is TGTGCCAGCAGCGAAACAGGTCAGAACACCGGGGAGCTGTTTTTT. It yields the protein CASSETGQNTGELFF.

At least ten counts were recorded for this clonotype. This chain connects TRBV20-1 to TRBJ1-6; D gene unclear. The CDR3 has 12 residues. From germline, CDR1 is DFQATT and CDR2 SNEGSKA (reference sequence). With 0 bases removed from V and 9 bases from J, the gap between germline ends came to 6 bases. DNA for the CDR3: TGCAGTGCTAGAGACGACGCTTCACCCCTCCACTTT. Protein product: CSARDDASPLHF.

CDR3 DNA: TGTGCCATCAGTGAGTCTGGCGGGGGGGGAGAGACCCAGTACTTC. Translated, it gives CAISESGGGGETQYF. This chain uses TRBV10-3 with TRBJ2-5, with 9 bases that match TRBD2. The CDR3 is 15 residues long. With 0 bases clipped from V and 4 bases from J, the junction kept 3 bases outside the gene matches. Looked up from germline, CDR1 is ENHRY and CDR2 is SYGVKD.

There are a few counts of this clonotype. The genes are TRBV2 and TRBJ2-7; 7 bases are a match to TRBD1. V trimming: 7 bases; J trimming: 2 bases; junction bases outside the gene matches: 2. The CDR3 loop spans 12 amino acids. Germline lookup yields CDR1 SNHLY and CDR2 FYNNEI. Here the CDR3 reads CASTDRAYEQYF. CDR3 bases: TGTGCCAGCACCGACAGGGCCTACGAGCAGTACTTC.

The chain recombines TRBV6-5 with TRBJ2-7; D may match TRBD1 or TRBD2 (5 bases each). Trimming took off 2 bases at V and 0 bases at J, with 8 bases between the two ends. Looked up from germline, CDR1 is MNHEY and CDR2 is SVGAGI. This CDR3 spans 14 amino acids. As DNA, the CDR3 is TGTGCCAGCAGTTACAGGGACGGCTCCTACGAGCAGTACTTC. Encoded protein: CASSYRDGSYEQYF.

This chain uses TRBV29-1 with TRBJ1-1; D perhaps matches TRBD1 (5 bases). The CDR3 runs to 12 residues. Germline CDR1 reads SQVTM; CDR2 reads ANQGSEA. Trimming stripped 6 bases from V and 7 bases from J, with 15 bases between. CDR3 nucleotides: TGCAGCGTGGGCACAGGATGGAGTGAAGCTTTCTTT. As protein: CSVGTGWSEAFF.

This clonotype was counted many times. The rearrangement uses TRBV7-8 and TRBJ2-5, with 7 bases aligning to TRBD1. Germline CDR1 is SGHVS and CDR2 is FQNEAQ. The CDR3 sequence is 11 residues long. Losses at the gene ends were 5 bases for V and 9 bases for J; bases not matched to a gene: 3. The CDR3 DNA follows: TGTGCCAGCAGCACAGGGGTGTCCCAGTACTTC. Protein: CASSTGVSQYF.

The CDR3 DNA follows: TGCAGTGCTAGCGGGAATGAAGGAGAGACCCAGTACTTC. It translates to CSASGNEGETQYF. J is TRBJ2-5 and V is TRBV20-1, with a weak D call TRBD2 (5 bases). The CDR3 covers 13 residues. Looked up from germline, CDR1 is DFQATT and CDR2 is SNEGSKA (reference sequence). V lost 3 bases to trimming and J lost 4 bases, with 12 bases between them.

The chain links TRBV2 to TRBJ2-7; 9 bases line up with TRBD2. CDR1 is SNHLY, CDR2 FYNNEI, per germline. Trimming at V came to 3 bases and at J to 2 bases, leaving 5 bases not matched to a gene. CDR3 length: 15 residues. The CDR3 DNA sequence: TGTGCCAGCAGTGAGGGGCCTAGCGGGACCTACGAGCAGTACTTC. Its protein is CASSEGPSGTYEQYF.

This clonotype has just a few counts. This chain links TRBV7-9 with TRBJ1-1; D is unresolved. The CDR3 runs 12 residues. The ends were cut back, 5 bases at V and 8 bases at J, with 12 bases in the middle. The germline V gene encodes CDR1 SEHNR and CDR2 FQNEAQ (reference sequence). The CDR3 is CASSRTDGEAFF. The DNA for the CDR3 is TGTGCCAGCAGCCGGACGGACGGCGAAGCTTTCTTT. Using reference TRBV7-9 and TRBJ1-1 for the parts outside the CDR3, the full variable domain is DTGVSQNPRHKITKRGQNVTFRCDPISEHNRLYWYRQTLGQGPEFLTYFQNEAQLEKSRLLSDRFSAERPKGSFSTLEIQRTEQGDSAMYLCASSRTDGEAFFGQGTRLTVV.

The chain links TRBV6-6 to TRBJ2-7; TRBD1 aligns across 10 bases. Trimming cost V 5 bases and J 4 bases; bases outside gene matches: 8. This CDR3 has 15 residues. Germline CDR1 MNHNY, CDR2 SVGAGI (reference sequence). CDR3 sequence: CASSDRGTGVYEQYF. CDR3 sequence (DNA): TGTGCCAGCAGTGACCGCGGGACAGGGGTATACGAGCAGTACTTC.

This chain links TRBV5-4 with TRBJ1-6, with D possibly matching TRBD1 (5 bases). Trimming left V 2 bases short and J 6 bases short, with 15 bases between. The CDR3 spans 16 residues. Germline assignment: CDR1 SGHNT and CDR2 YYREEE (reference sequence). The CDR3 is CASSFAPGRGNSPLHF. The CDR3, as DNA: TGTGCCAGCAGCTTCGCCCCAGGGCGCGGTAATTCACCCCTCCACTTT. The variable domain in full, completed from reference TRBV5-4 and TRBJ1-6, reads ETGVTQSPTHLIKTRGQQVTLRCSSQSGHNTVSWYQQALGQGPQFIFQYYREEENGRGNFPPRFSGLQFPNYSSELNVNALELDDSALYLCASSFAPGRGNSPLHFGNGTRLTVT.

The chain joins TRBV29-1 to TRBJ1-4; D uncertain. With 4 bases removed from V and 0 bases from J, the gap between germline ends came to 3 bases. CDR1 is SQVTM, CDR2 ANQGSEA, per germline. The CDR3 totals 12 residues. The CDR3 sequence is CSVAATNEKLFF. CDR3 DNA: TGCAGCGTTGCTGCAACTAATGAAAAACTGTTTTTT.

This clonotype was seen ten or more times. The chain has TRBV3-1 and TRBJ1-2; the D gene is possibly TRBD1 (6 bases). Trimming shortened V by 5 bases and J by 2 bases, and 9 bases separated the two germline ends. Germline lookup yields CDR1 LGHDT and CDR2 YNNKEL (reference sequence). CDR3 length: 13 amino acids. The CDR3 sequence: CASSKTGNYGYTF. CDR3 sequence (DNA): TGTGCCAGCAGCAAGACAGGCAACTATGGCTACACCTTC. The entire variable domain, with the rest obtained from reference TRBV3-1 and TRBJ1-2, is as follows: DTAVSQTPKYLVTQMGNDKSIKCEQNLGHDTMYWYKQDSKKFLKIMFSYNNKELIINETVPNRFSPKSPDKAHLNLHINSLELGDSAVYFCASSKTGNYGYTFGSGTRLTVV.

The chain uses TRBV4-1 and TRBJ1-6; D ambiguous. The germline V and J ends were trimmed by 8 bases and 8 bases, with 4 bases remaining between them. The CDR3 sequence is 10 residues long. The germline gives CDR1 MGHRA, CDR2 YSYEKL. CDR3 in amino acids: CASGDSPLHF. DNA for the CDR3: TGCGCCAGCGGGGATTCACCCCTCCACTTT.

This clonotype was found a few times. V usage is TRBV6-5 and J usage is TRBJ2-7; D is ambiguous. Germline V gene data show CDR1 as MNHEY and CDR2 as SVGAGI. Trimming cost V 4 bases and J 2 bases, with 9 bases left between them. This CDR3 region has 13 residues. DNA for the CDR3: TGTGCCAGCAGTTTAAAAGGGACCTACGAGCAGTACTTC. As protein: CASSLKGTYEQYF.

This clonotype was found many times. J is TRBJ1-2 and V is TRBV5-6, with 9 positions matching TRBD1. CDR1 and CDR2 from the germline V gene are SGHDT and YYEEEE. The CDR3 consists of 14 residues. V lost 4 bases, J lost 4 bases, and 5 bases stayed unmatched. The CDR3 coding sequence is TGTGCCAGCAGCCGAGGGACAGGGCGCTATGGCTACACCTTC. Translated: CASSRGTGRYGYTF.